This T cell receptor beta chain is from a study of identifying expanded T cells in peripheral blood. Study observations and caveats: Technical replicates showed roughly 1.2 changed clones; around two weeks approximately 16; four weeks 19. Variance in clone template counts between approximately 2-week samples significantly increased with total template count across all healthy donors.

V dropped 1 base and J dropped 2; count of bases not matched to a gene: 9. This CDR3 spans 17 amino acids. CDR1 is SGHVS, CDR2 FNYEAQ, per germline. As regards this clone: Antigen unknown.

Sequencing was performed with immunoSEQ multiplex PCR; in TCRdb, only in-frame clones are kept and a portion is missing. This table has approximately 120,000 clones, more than 80% appearing once. Collection occurred without any documented infections or immune events in donors. The V call is TRBV7-6, the J call TRBJ2-5, with 8 bases lining up with TRBD2. This TCR came from a person between 18 and 75 years old in good health. The sample was blood. CDR3 protein: CASSLGSGSGIQETQYF. As DNA, the CDR3 is TGTGCCAGCAGCTTAGGCTCTGGTAGCGGGATTCAAGAGACCCAGTACTTC.